A single sample is the source of the 18 T cell receptor beta chains below, sequenced in a study of CD8+ T cells in alopecia areata. The authors extracted RNA and reverse transcribed it into cDNA as the sequencing template. The assay was immunoSEQ multiplex PCR, and TCRdb's table has in-frame clones only and misses some. Among 98,000 or so clones listed, approximately 59% were seen once. The specimen was CD8+ T cells sorted from blood. The receptors shown here come from a human donor in good health.

This clone was detected a few times. The chain recombines TRBV13 with TRBJ1-6; D is ambiguous. Germline CDR1 is PRHDT and CDR2 is FYEKMQ (reference sequence). Deletions cut 3 bases from V and 2 bases from J, with 8 bases between. This CDR3 region has 15 residues. The CDR3 sequence: CASSFGRAYNSPLHF. The CDR3 DNA sequence: TGTGCCAGCAGCTTCGGACGGGCCTATAATTCACCCCTCCACTTT.

This chain uses TRBV6-5 with TRBJ2-7; 12 bases map to TRBD1. V gave up 5 bases and J gave up 6 bases; unmatched junction bases: 8. In germline, CDR1 is MNHEY, CDR2 SVGAGI. This CDR3 has 15 amino acids. The CDR3 DNA sequence: TGTGCCAGCAGTCCGGGGACAGGGGGCGGTTCCGAGCAGTACTTC. Amino acid sequence: CASSPGTGGGSEQYF.

The V call is TRBV9, the J call TRBJ2-3, with D uncertain. V lost 4 bases, J lost 2 bases, and 14 bases lay in between. The germline gives CDR1 SGDLS, CDR2 YYNGEE. This CDR3 has 15 amino acids. The CDR3 protein is CASSSPSGITDTQYF. The CDR3 DNA reads as TGTGCCAGCAGCTCCCCGAGTGGCATCACAGATACGCAGTATTTT.

The gene calls are TRBV7-9 and TRBJ2-7; D perhaps matches TRBD2 (5 bases). The CDR3 has 13 residues. V was shortened by 5 bases and J by 1 base, with 9 bases between the two germline ends. Per the germline V gene, CDR1 is SEHNR and CDR2 is FQNEAQ (reference sequence). The DNA for the CDR3 is TGTGCCAGCAGCCGGACGGGGTCCTACGAGCAGTACTTC. It is translated as CASSRTGSYEQYF.

V and J are TRBV11-2 and TRBJ1-6; no definite D call. The V gene lost 4 bases and the J gene lost 5 bases, with 3 bases spanning the gap. Germline CDR1 is SGHAT and CDR2 is FQNNGV. CDR3 length: 12 residues. The CDR3 DNA follows: TGTGCCAGCAGCTCGGATAATTCACCCCTCCACTTT. This gives the protein CASSSDNSPLHF.

There are a few counts of this clone. The sample carries other DNA sequences with the same CDR3. The rearrangement joins TRBV19 to TRBJ1-1; D remains ambiguous. CDR1 and CDR2 (germline): LNHDA, SQIVND (reference sequence). This CDR3 has 13 amino acids. V lost 3 bases and J 1 base, leaving 6 bases between the germline ends. The CDR3 here is CASSIGGNTEAFF. The CDR3 coding sequence is TGTGCCAGTAGTATTGGCGGGAACACTGAAGCTTTCTTT.

V usage is TRBV4-2 and J usage is TRBJ1-1; D call uncertain. The length of the CDR3 is 13 residues. The V end was cut by 1 base, the J end by 7 bases, with 10 bases between. The germline V gene encodes CDR1 LGHNA and CDR2 YNFKEQ. In DNA, the CDR3 is TGTGCCAGCAGCCAAGCGGACGGCGGTGAAGCTTTCTTT. Translation: CASSQADGGEAFF.

The J gene is TRBJ2-7, the V gene TRBV27; 9 nucleotides line up with TRBD1. Germline CDR1 is MNHEY and CDR2 is SMNVEV (reference sequence). Trimming at V came to 5 bases and at J to 4 bases, leaving 9 bases not matched to a gene. The CDR3 is made up of 15 amino acids. The CDR3 protein is CASSIVQGARYEQYF. The CDR3 DNA sequence: TGTGCCAGCAGTATCGTACAGGGGGCGCGGTACGAGCAGTACTTC.

The CDR3 loop is CASSHPPGGDYEQYF. CDR3 DNA: TGCGCCAGCAGCCATCCCCCTGGGGGGGACTACGAGCAGTACTTC. V usage is TRBV4-1 and J usage is TRBJ2-7, with 7 bases lining up with TRBD2. With V trimmed by 3 bases and J by 3 bases, 8 bases remained unmatched. Germline loops: CDR1 MGHRA, CDR2 YSYEKL. The CDR3 is 15 amino acids.

V is TRBV6-5 and J is TRBJ1-2, with D uncertain. The CDR3 is made up of 16 amino acids. Trimming took 0 bases from V and 3 from J, leaving 14 bases between them. Per the germline V gene, CDR1 is MNHEY and CDR2 is SVGAGI. CDR3 bases: TGTGCCAGCAGTTACTCAAAATCAGATCGGTACTATGGCTACACCTTC. It yields the protein CASSYSKSDRYYGYTF.

The chain employs TRBV29-1 and TRBJ2-2; a weak D match, TRBD2 (5 bases). The germline gives CDR1 SQVTM, CDR2 ANQGSEA. This CDR3 has 12 residues. The V end was cut by 7 bases, the J end by 7 bases, with 13 bases between. CDR3 DNA: TGCAGCGCCCTTCGGGGAGACGGGGAGCTGTTTTTT. Protein product: CSALRGDGELFF.

DNA of the CDR3: TGCGCCAGCAGCCAATCCGGGACAACTAATGAAAAACTGTTTTTT. Translating it yields CASSQSGTTNEKLFF. The chain is built from TRBV4-3 and TRBJ1-4; D is uncertain. The V end lost 2 bases, the J end lost 0 bases, and 7 bases lay between the germline ends. The length of the CDR3 is 15 residues. The germline CDR1 and CDR2 sequences are LGHNA and YSLEER.

This clone has just a few counts. This chain uses TRBV5-6 with TRBJ2-1; 8 bases match TRBD1. Trimming removed 4 bases from V and 6 bases from J; junction bases left unmatched: 12. The germline V gene has CDR1 SGHDT and CDR2 YYEEEE. This CDR3 is 16 amino acids long. The CDR3 DNA follows: TGTGCCAGCAGCATAGCCACAGGGGGGCTGGGCAATGAGCAGTTCTTC. As protein: CASSIATGGLGNEQFF.

V and J are TRBV27 and TRBJ2-7, with 9 nucleotides matching TRBD1. CDR1 and CDR2 from the germline V gene are MNHEY and SMNVEV (reference sequence). The V gene end was trimmed by 3 bases and the J gene end by 5 bases; junction bases not matched to a gene: 8. The CDR3 extends over 15 amino acids. For the CDR3, the DNA is TGTGCCAGCAGTTTTACAGGGGGCGTGGGGCACGAGCAGTACTTC. Its protein product is CASSFTGGVGHEQYF.

This clone was seen ten or more times. The chain employs TRBV29-1 and TRBJ1-2; D gene unclear. V was trimmed by 4 bases and J by 0 bases, leaving 6 bases between them. The CDR3 has 12 amino acids. From germline, CDR1 is SQVTM and CDR2 ANQGSEA. The DNA of the CDR3 is TGCAGCGTTGGTCCGTCTAACTATGGCTACACCTTC. It codes for CSVGPSNYGYTF. Supplemented by reference TRBV29-1 and TRBJ1-2, the full variable domain reads SAVISQKPSRDICQRGTSLTIQCQVDSQVTMMFWYRQQPGQSLTLIATANQGSEATYESGFVIDKFPISRPNLTFSTLTVSNMSPEDSSIYLCSVGPSNYGYTFGSGTRLTVV.

The chain links TRBV15 to TRBJ2-1; 11 positions agree with TRBD2. Germline CDR1 LNHNV, CDR2 YYDKDF (reference sequence). The CDR3 sequence is 16 residues long. The ends lost 1 base at V and 2 bases at J; junction bases unmatched: 1. Here the CDR3 reads CATSRGLAGTYNEQFF. As DNA, the CDR3 is TGTGCCACCAGCAGAGGACTAGCGGGGACCTACAATGAGCAGTTCTTC.

The chain has TRBV13 and TRBJ2-7, with D unclear. The CDR3 consists of 12 residues. Per germline, CDR1 PRHDT and CDR2 FYEKMQ (reference sequence). V was trimmed by 6 bases and J by 3 bases, leaving 9 bases between them. CDR3 nucleotide sequence: TGTGCCAGCAGTTCCACAGACTACGAGCAGTACTTC. This sequence encodes CASSSTDYEQYF. Together with reference TRBV13 and TRBJ2-7, the CDR3 gives the full variable domain: AAGVIQSPRHLIKEKRETATLKCYPIPRHDTVYWYQQGPGQDPQFLISFYEKMQSDKGSIPDRFSAQQFSDYHSELNMSSLELGDSALYFCASSSTDYEQYFGPGTRLTVT.

The chain couples TRBV2 to TRBJ2-3, with TRBD2 identical over 8 bases. V trimming: 9 bases; J trimming: 15 bases; junction bases outside the gene matches: 14. The germline V gene has CDR1 SNHLY and CDR2 FYNNEI. The CDR3 length is 12 residues. In DNA, the CDR3 is TGTGCCAGTCAGGGTCGGGGGGGGCCCTCTTATTTT. Translating it yields CASQGRGGPSYF.